This TCR beta chain was sequenced for a study of chemoradiotherapy in HPV16-positive cancers (dated by TCRdb to 2022 to 2024). Regarding the complete study: Functional T-cell assays on cells from a couple of HPV16-positive patients defined candidate HPV-specific T-cell clones and common TCR motifs. The candidate HPV-specific TCRs and motifs were then tracked in TCR repertoires from under 100 patients with HPV-related cancers. The study asked whether T-cell immunity to the HPV oncoproteins E6 and E7 changes during chemoradiotherapy and whether this immunity affects survival. Results the study describes overall, beyond this receptor: The functional definition of HPV-specific T cells was derived from only two HPV16-positive patients, and the survival association was reported for HPV16-positive patients. Expansion of candidate HPV-specific clones and E7-related TCR motifs was observed in the tumor microenvironment during treatment, whereas no such expansion was observed for non-HPV-specific T cells. Improved recurrence-free survival in HPV16-positive patients was associated with expansion of HPV-responsive T cells during chemoradiotherapy.

As concerns this clone: Its antigen is unknown. The record has no base qualities; no much larger clone is one base away.

According to the germline V gene, CDR1 reads SQVTM and CDR2 reads ANQGSEA. V and J are truncated by 6 bases and 6 bases respectively, leaving an intervening sequence of 10 bases. CDR3 length: 11 amino acids, cysteine to phenylalanine. The only DNA kept is the CDR3, 33 bases in frame from the first base. Repertoires were sampled multiple times during chemoradiotherapy, which allowed clonal expansion in the tumor microenvironment to be followed. Library method: the immunoSEQ multiplex PCR assay. Not all clones reach the TCRdb copy of this immuneACCESS table, which keeps in-frame sequences only. Checked studies attribute under half of the gap to unresolved V genes and leave the rest unexplained. The sample contains thousands of clones, 60% to 85% of them found a single time. In total, the top ten clones hold approximately 5% of the sample.

Sequenced material: tumor tissue, taken from a patient who underwent chemoradiotherapy. This clonotype originated in a human donor with HPV-associated anogenital cancer. The rearrangement joined TRBV29-1 to TRBJ2-3; possibly the D gene is TRBD1, per 6 matching bases. Read as DNA, the sequence is TGCAGCGTCGGCGACAGGGATACGCAGTATTTT. Translated, it reads CSVGDRDTQYF.